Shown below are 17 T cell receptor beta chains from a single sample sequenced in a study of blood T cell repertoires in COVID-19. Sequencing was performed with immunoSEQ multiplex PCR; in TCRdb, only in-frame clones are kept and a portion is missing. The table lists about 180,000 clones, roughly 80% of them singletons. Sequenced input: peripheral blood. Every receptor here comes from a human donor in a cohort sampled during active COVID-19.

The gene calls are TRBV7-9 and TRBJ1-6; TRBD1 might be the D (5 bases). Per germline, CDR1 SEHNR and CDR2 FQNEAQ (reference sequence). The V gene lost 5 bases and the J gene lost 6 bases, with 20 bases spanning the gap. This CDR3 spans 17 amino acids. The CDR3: CASSVDWSGWGNSPLHF. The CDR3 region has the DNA TGTGCCAGCAGCGTCGACTGGTCAGGGTGGGGTAATTCACCCCTCCACTTT.

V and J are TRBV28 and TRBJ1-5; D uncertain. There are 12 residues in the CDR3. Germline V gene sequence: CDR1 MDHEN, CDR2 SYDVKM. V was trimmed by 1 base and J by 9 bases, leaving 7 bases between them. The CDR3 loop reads CASSLYLLPQHF. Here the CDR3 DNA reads TGTGCCAGCAGTTTATATCTCTTGCCCCAGCATTTT.

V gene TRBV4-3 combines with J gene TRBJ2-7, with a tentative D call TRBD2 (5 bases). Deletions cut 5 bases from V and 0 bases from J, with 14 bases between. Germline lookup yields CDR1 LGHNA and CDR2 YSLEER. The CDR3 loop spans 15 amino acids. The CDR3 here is CASSYGVGDSYEQYF. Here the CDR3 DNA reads TGCGCCAGCAGCTACGGGGTCGGGGACTCCTACGAGCAGTACTTC.

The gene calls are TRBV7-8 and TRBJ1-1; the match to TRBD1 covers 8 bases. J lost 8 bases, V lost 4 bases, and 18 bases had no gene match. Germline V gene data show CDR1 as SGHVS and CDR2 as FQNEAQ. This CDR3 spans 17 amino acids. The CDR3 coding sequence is TGTGCCAGCAGCTCCCGGGACAGGAGAACTTGGATCCCCGAAGCTTTCTTT. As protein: CASSSRDRRTWIPEAFF.

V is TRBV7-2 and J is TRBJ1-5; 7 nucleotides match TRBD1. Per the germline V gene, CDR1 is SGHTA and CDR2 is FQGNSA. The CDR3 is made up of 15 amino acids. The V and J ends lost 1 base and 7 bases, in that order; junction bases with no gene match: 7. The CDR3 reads CASSLGGGGDQPQHF. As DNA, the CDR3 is TGTGCCAGCAGCTTAGGAGGGGGCGGAGACCAGCCCCAGCATTTT.

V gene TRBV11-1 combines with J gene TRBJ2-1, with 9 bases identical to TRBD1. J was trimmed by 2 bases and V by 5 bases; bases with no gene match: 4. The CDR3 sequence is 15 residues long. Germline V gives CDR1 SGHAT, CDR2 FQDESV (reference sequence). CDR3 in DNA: TGTGCCAGCAGCGCCGGACAGGGGACCTACAATGAGCAGTTCTTC. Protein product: CASSAGQGTYNEQFF.

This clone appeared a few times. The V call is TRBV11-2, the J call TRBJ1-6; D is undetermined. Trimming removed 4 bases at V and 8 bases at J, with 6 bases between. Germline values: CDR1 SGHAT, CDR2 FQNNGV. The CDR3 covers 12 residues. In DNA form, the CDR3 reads TGTGCCAGCAGCTCACGGTATTCACCCCTCCACTTT. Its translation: CASSSRYSPLHF.

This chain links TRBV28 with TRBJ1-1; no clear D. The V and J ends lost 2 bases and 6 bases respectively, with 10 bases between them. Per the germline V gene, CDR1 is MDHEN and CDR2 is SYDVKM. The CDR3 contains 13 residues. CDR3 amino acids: CASSLAGGPEAFF. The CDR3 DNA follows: TGTGCCAGCAGTTTAGCGGGCGGGCCTGAAGCTTTCTTT.

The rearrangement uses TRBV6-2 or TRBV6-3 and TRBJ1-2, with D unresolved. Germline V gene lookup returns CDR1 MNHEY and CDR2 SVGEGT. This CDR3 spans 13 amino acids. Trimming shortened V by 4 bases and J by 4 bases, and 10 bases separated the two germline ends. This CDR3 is CASSSGSFYGYTF. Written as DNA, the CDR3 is TGTGCCAGCAGTTCGGGGAGCTTCTATGGCTACACCTTC.

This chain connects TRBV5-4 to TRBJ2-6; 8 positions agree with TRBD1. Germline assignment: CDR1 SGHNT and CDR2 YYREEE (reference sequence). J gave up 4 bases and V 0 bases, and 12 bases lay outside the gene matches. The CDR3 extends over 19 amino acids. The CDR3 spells CASSLGLGQGWQGANVLTF. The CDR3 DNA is TGTGCCAGCAGCTTGGGTCTTGGACAGGGATGGCAAGGGGCCAACGTCCTGACTTTC. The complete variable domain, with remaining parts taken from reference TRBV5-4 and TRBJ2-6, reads ETGVTQSPTHLIKTRGQQVTLRCSSQSGHNTVSWYQQALGQGPQFIFQYYREEENGRGNFPPRFSGLQFPNYSSELNVNALELDDSALYLCASSLGLGQGWQGANVLTFGAGSRLTVL.

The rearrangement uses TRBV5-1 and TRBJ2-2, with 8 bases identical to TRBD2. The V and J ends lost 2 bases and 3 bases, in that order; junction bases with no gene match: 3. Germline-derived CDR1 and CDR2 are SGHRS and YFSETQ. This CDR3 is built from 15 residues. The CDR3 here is CASSLRAGDTGELFF. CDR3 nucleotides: TGCGCCAGCAGCTTACGAGCGGGAGACACCGGGGAGCTGTTTTTT.

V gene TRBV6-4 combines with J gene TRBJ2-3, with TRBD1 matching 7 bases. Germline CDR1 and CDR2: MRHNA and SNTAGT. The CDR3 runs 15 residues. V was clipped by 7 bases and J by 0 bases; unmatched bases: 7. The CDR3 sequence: CASTKTGSSTDTQYF. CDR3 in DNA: TGTGCCAGCACTAAGACAGGGAGTAGCACAGATACGCAGTATTTT.

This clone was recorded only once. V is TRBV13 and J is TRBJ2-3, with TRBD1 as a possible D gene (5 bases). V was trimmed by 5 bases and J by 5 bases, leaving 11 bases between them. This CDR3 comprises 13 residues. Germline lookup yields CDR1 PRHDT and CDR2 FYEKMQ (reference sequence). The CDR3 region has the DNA TGTGCCAGCAGCGCCAGGGTTGGAGATACGCAGTATTTT. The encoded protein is CASSARVGDTQYF.

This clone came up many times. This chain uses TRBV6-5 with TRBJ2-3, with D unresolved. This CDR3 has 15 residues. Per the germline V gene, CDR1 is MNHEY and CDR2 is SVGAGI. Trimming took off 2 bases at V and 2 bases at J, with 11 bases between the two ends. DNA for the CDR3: TGTGCCAGCAGTTACAGCCCCGAGGCCACAGATACGCAGTATTTT. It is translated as CASSYSPEATDTQYF.

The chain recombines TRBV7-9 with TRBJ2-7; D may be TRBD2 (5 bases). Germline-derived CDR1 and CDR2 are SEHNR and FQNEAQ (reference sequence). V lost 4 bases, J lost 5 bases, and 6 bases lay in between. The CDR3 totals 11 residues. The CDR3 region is CASSWGDEQYF. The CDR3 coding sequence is TGTGCCAGCAGCTGGGGAGACGAGCAGTACTTC.

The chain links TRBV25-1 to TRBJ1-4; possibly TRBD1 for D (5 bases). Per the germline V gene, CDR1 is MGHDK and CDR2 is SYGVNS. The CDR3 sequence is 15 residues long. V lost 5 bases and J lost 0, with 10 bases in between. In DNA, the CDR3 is TGTGCCAGCAGTTCCACGGGGGCAACTAATGAAAAACTGTTTTTT. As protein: CASSSTGATNEKLFF.

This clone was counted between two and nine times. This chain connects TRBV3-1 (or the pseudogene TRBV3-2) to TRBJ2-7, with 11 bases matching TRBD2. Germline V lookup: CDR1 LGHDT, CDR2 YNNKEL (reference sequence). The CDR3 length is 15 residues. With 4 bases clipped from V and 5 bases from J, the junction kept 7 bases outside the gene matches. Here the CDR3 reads CASSPSGGPEHEQYF. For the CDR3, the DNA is TGTGCCAGCAGCCCTAGCGGGGGGCCAGAGCACGAGCAGTACTTC.